The 8 T cell receptor beta chains in this list originate from one sample, sequenced in a study of blood T cell repertoires in COVID-19. TCRdb's copy holds only in-frame clones and misses some; the assay was immunoSEQ multiplex PCR. The table has about 46,000 clones, approximately 88% seen once; the top ten hold 9.5% to 15%. The sequenced material came from peripheral blood. The receptors shown here come from a human donor with active COVID-19. The donor label of this sample is uncertain.

The chain employs TRBV19 and TRBJ1-4; D remains unclear. V was shortened by 1 base and J by 0 bases, with 12 bases between the two germline ends. CDR3 length: 17 amino acids. The germline CDR1 and CDR2 sequences are LNHDA and SQIVND (reference sequence). The CDR3 DNA follows: TGTGCCAGTAGTATAGTATCCTACGGTGCAACTAATGAAAAACTGTTTTTT. Translation gives CASSIVSYGATNEKLFF.

This chain links TRBV7-9 with TRBJ1-1, with D unresolved. CDR1 SEHNR and CDR2 FQNEAQ come from the germline V gene (reference sequence). The V gene lost 4 bases and the J gene lost 3 bases, with 15 bases spanning the gap. The CDR3 consists of 15 residues. The CDR3 DNA sequence: TGTGCCAGCAGCTCCACTTCACCACGGGACACTGAAGCTTTCTTT. Amino acids: CASSSTSPRDTEAFF.

The rearrangement joins TRBV5-1 to TRBJ1-3; 8 bases line up with TRBD1. V lost 3 bases, J lost 0 bases, and 2 bases stayed unmatched. The germline V gene has CDR1 SGHRS and CDR2 YFSETQ. The CDR3 loop spans 15 amino acids. The CDR3 protein is CASSSTGGSGNTIYF. The DNA for the CDR3 is TGCGCCAGCAGCTCAACAGGGGGCTCTGGAAACACCATATATTTT.

This clone showed up just once. V and J are TRBV3-1 (or the pseudogene TRBV3-2) and TRBJ2-3; 10 bases are shared with TRBD2. The J segment lost 11 bases and the V segment lost 5 bases, leaving 13 bases of the junction unmatched. In germline, CDR1 is LGHDT, CDR2 YNNKEL (reference sequence). The length of the CDR3 is 15 residues. The CDR3 loop reads CASSMRLAGTPKQYF. In DNA, the CDR3 is TGTGCCAGCAGCATGAGACTAGCGGGTACCCCAAAGCAGTATTTT.

The chain links TRBV11-1 to TRBJ1-1; D possibly corresponds to TRBD1 (6 bases). The CDR3 covers 15 residues. V shed 2 bases and J shed 0 bases, with 10 bases lying between them. From germline, CDR1 is SGHAT and CDR2 FQDESV (reference sequence). The CDR3 region is CASSLIQGMNTEAFF. CDR3 nucleotides: TGTGCCAGCAGCTTAATCCAGGGGATGAACACTGAAGCTTTCTTT.

In its sample, this clone is hyperexpanded (1% or more). The chain has TRBV10-3 and TRBJ2-7; tentative D call: TRBD2 (6 bases). This CDR3 region has 13 residues. Between the trimmed V and J ends, which lost 8 bases and 0 bases, there was a span of 11 bases. Germline V CDR1 and CDR2: ENHRY, SYGVKD. The DNA for the CDR3 is TGTGCCATCCTCGGGGGAAACTCCTACGAGCAGTACTTC. This translates into CAILGGNSYEQYF.

This sequence joins TRBV16 and TRBJ2-6, with D unresolved. Germline lookup yields CDR1 KGHSY and CDR2 FQNENV. The ends were cut back, 0 bases at V and 0 bases at J, with 12 bases in the middle. This CDR3 is 18 amino acids long. Here the CDR3 reads CASSQSLGEVSGANVLTF. The CDR3 DNA reads TGTGCCAGCAGCCAATCTCTAGGAGAGGTCTCTGGGGCCAACGTCCTGACTTTC.

The V and J genes are TRBV20-1 and TRBJ1-2; no definite D call. The CDR3 is 12 amino acids. The V end lost 3 bases, the J end lost 4 bases, and 9 bases lay between the germline ends. Germline lookup yields CDR1 DFQATT and CDR2 SNEGSKA (reference sequence). The CDR3 is CSASLRFYGYTF. The CDR3 region has the DNA TGCAGTGCTAGTCTGAGATTCTATGGCTACACCTTC.